A single sample gave rise to the 31 T cell receptor beta chains below, sequenced in a study of radiation and T cells in renal cell carcinoma. TCRdb's copy holds only in-frame clones and misses some; the assay was immunoSEQ multiplex PCR. Among approximately 110,000 clones listed, roughly 80% were seen once. Time point: baseline pretreatment blood. The treatment: 15 Gy SBRT to primary tumor, nephrectomy 4 weeks later. The sample consisted of blood, taken from a patient whose treatment included radiotherapy and nephrectomy. Source of these receptors: a woman in her sixties or seventies with renal cell carcinoma.

The genes are TRBV5-1 and TRBJ2-5; D gene unclear. The CDR3 is 15 amino acids. Trimming cost V 1 base and J 0 bases, with 10 bases left between them. Germline lookup yields CDR1 SGHRS and CDR2 YFSETQ. CDR3 amino acids: CASSLFRADQETQYF. The CDR3 nucleotides are TGCGCCAGCAGCTTGTTTAGGGCGGACCAAGAGACCCAGTACTTC.

The CDR3 region has the DNA TGTGCCATCAGCCAAAAACCGGGACAGTTGAGCAATCAGCCCCAGCATTTT. Residues: CAISQKPGQLSNQPQHF. The gene calls are TRBV10-3 and TRBJ1-5; 7 bases align to TRBD1. The germline V gene encodes CDR1 ENHRY and CDR2 SYGVKD. V was clipped by 6 bases and J by 1 base; unmatched bases: 12. The CDR3 is made up of 17 amino acids.

This chain uses TRBV9 with TRBJ2-6; D ambiguous. The V and J ends lost 0 bases and 10 bases respectively, with 8 bases between them. Germline V gene lookup returns CDR1 SGDLS and CDR2 YYNGEE. This CDR3 is 13 amino acids long. The CDR3 sequence: CASSVDSRNVLTF. The DNA of the CDR3 is TGTGCCAGCAGCGTAGACAGTCGAAACGTCCTGACTTTC.

This rearrangement joins TRBV6-5 to TRBJ2-7, with 8 bases matching TRBD1. Germline CDR1 reads MNHEY; CDR2 reads SVGAGI. The V gene end was trimmed by 2 bases and the J gene end by 6 bases; junction bases not matched to a gene: 6. This CDR3 is built from 14 residues. CDR3 sequence (DNA): TGTGCCAGCAGTTACAACGCAGGGGGCAGCGAGCAGTACTTC. It specifies CASSYNAGGSEQYF.

The chain's CDR3 is CAIRGTGKNRSSGNTIYF. DNA of the CDR3: TGTGCCATCAGGGGGACAGGGAAGAACCGGAGCTCTGGAAACACCATATATTTT. The V and J genes are TRBV10-3 and TRBJ1-3, with 9 bases lining up with TRBD1. CDR1 and CDR2 from the germline V gene are ENHRY and SYGVKD. This CDR3 is 18 amino acids long. The V and J ends lost 6 bases and 0 bases, in that order; junction bases with no gene match: 12.

The chain is built from TRBV11-3 and TRBJ2-2; TRBD1 aligns across 7 bases. After removal of 4 bases from V and 5 bases from J, the junction contained 7 bases not matched to a gene. This CDR3 is 15 amino acids long. Germline assignment: CDR1 SGHNT and CDR2 YENEEA. The CDR3 region is CASSSYRGGTGELFF. CDR3 in DNA: TGTGCCAGCAGCTCCTACAGGGGTGGTACCGGGGAGCTGTTTTTT. The full variable domain, with the rest looked up from reference TRBV11-3 and TRBJ2-2, is EAGVVQSPRYKIIEKKQPVAFWCNPISGHNTLYWYLQNLGQGPELLIRYENEEAVDDSQLPKDRFSAERLKGVDSTLKIQPAELGDSAVYLCASSSYRGGTGELFFGEGSRLTVL.

The V gene is TRBV10-2, the J gene TRBJ1-2, with D unclear. Germline assignment: CDR1 WSHSY and CDR2 SAAADI. V lost 3 bases, J lost 4 bases, and 6 bases lay in between. The CDR3 runs to 12 residues. CDR3 loop: CASSDAGYGYTF. DNA for the CDR3: TGCGCCAGCAGTGATGCGGGCTATGGCTACACCTTC.

The V and J genes are TRBV4-3 and TRBJ2-2; 7 bases map to TRBD1. Germline CDR1 LGHNA, CDR2 YSLEER. Losses at the gene ends were 2 bases for V and 8 bases for J; bases not matched to a gene: 8. The CDR3 is 15 amino acids. Here the CDR3 reads CASSQLQGVVGELFF. The CDR3 coding sequence is TGCGCCAGCAGCCAACTTCAGGGGGTGGTGGGGGAGCTGTTTTTT.

This clone was found a few times. The gene calls are TRBV7-9 and TRBJ1-1; D may be TRBD1 (5 bases). Trimming took 6 bases from V and 4 from J, leaving 15 bases between them. The CDR3 consists of 14 residues. CDR1 is SEHNR and CDR2 is FQNEAQ in the germline V gene (reference sequence). The CDR3 here is CASRGDPPSTEAFF. CDR3 nucleotides: TGTGCCAGCAGGGGGGACCCCCCCTCCACTGAAGCTTTCTTT.

This chain connects TRBV9 to TRBJ2-3; tentatively, D is TRBD1 (5 bases). The germline CDR1 and CDR2 sequences are SGDLS and YYNGEE. The CDR3 is made up of 16 amino acids. The V and J ends lost 0 bases and 3 bases respectively, with 14 bases between them. The CDR3 reads CASSVDPGQSTDTQYF. DNA of the CDR3: TGTGCCAGCAGCGTAGACCCAGGGCAAAGTACAGATACGCAGTATTTT.

The table lists this clone with a count of one. The chain links TRBV7-9 to TRBJ2-3, with TRBD1 matching 7 bases. J was trimmed by 6 bases and V by 3 bases; bases with no gene match: 6. CDR1 is SEHNR, CDR2 FQNEAQ, per germline (reference sequence). The CDR3 consists of 14 residues. CDR3 region: CASSFRGRGDTQYF. The CDR3 region has the DNA TGTGCCAGCAGCTTCAGGGGGAGAGGGGATACGCAGTATTTT.

The sample holds one count of this clone. This sequence joins TRBV27 and TRBJ1-5; unclear D gene. Germline values: CDR1 MNHEY, CDR2 SMNVEV (reference sequence). The CDR3 consists of 14 residues. V was shortened by 0 bases and J by 0 bases, with 3 bases between the two germline ends. CDR3 in DNA: TGTGCCAGCAGTTTATCAACTAGCAATCAGCCCCAGCATTTT. Protein sequence: CASSLSTSNQPQHF.

The V gene is TRBV6-1, the J gene TRBJ1-1; D is undetermined. V gave up 8 bases and J gave up 0 bases, with 10 bases separating them. The CDR3 is 13 residues long. Germline CDR1 and CDR2: MNHNS and SASEGT. The CDR3 DNA follows: TGTGCCAGCCGATCTACTCTGAACACTGAAGCTTTCTTT. Translating it yields CASRSTLNTEAFF.

This chain joins TRBV5-8 and TRBJ1-4, with a tentative D call TRBD1 (5 bases). V shed 2 bases and J shed 7 bases, with 21 bases lying between them. The CDR3 is 17 amino acids. Germline CDR1 and CDR2: SGHTS and YDEGEE. CDR3 region: CASSFSLDVGTREKLFF. CDR3 DNA sequence: TGTGCCAGCAGCTTCTCTCTAGACGTTGGGACGCGTGAAAAACTGTTTTTT.

This chain joins TRBV11-2 and TRBJ1-4; D is undetermined. Germline V CDR1 and CDR2: SGHAT, FQNNGV. V was trimmed by 5 bases and J by 0 bases, leaving 10 bases between them. This CDR3 spans 15 amino acids. CDR3 nucleotide sequence: TGTGCCAGCAGCCCCTCCGTGGCAACTAATGAAAAACTGTTTTTT. Its translation is CASSPSVATNEKLFF.

This clone was observed once. Mismatch with germline at one junction end may stem from a read error. The chain joins TRBV6-1 to TRBJ2-5; TRBD1 or TRBD2 may be the D gene (5 bases each). The CDR3 spans 14 residues. Per germline, CDR1 MNHNS and CDR2 SASEGT. The CDR3 region has the DNA TGTGCCAGCAGAGAAGGGACGGTACAAGAGACCCAGTACTTC. It translates to CASREGTVQETQYF.

The chain recombines TRBV7-9 with TRBJ2-7, with TRBD2 as a possible D gene (6 bases). The V gene's germline CDR1 is SEHNR and CDR2 FQNEAQ (reference sequence). With 3 bases removed from V and 1 base from J, the gap between germline ends came to 10 bases. The CDR3 runs 14 residues. The CDR3 nucleotides are TGTGCCAGCAGCTTTATCGCGGGGTCCTACGAGCAGTACTTC. Protein product: CASSFIAGSYEQYF.

This clone was seen once. The chain recombines TRBV5-6 with TRBJ2-5; the match to TRBD1 covers 7 bases. With 5 bases clipped from V and 5 bases from J, the junction kept 3 bases outside the gene matches. The CDR3 runs to 12 residues. In germline, CDR1 is SGHDT, CDR2 YYEEEE. CDR3 sequence reads: CASRTGVETQYF. In DNA form, the CDR3 reads TGTGCCAGCAGAACAGGGGTTGAGACCCAGTACTTC.

This sequence joins TRBV11-1 and TRBJ1-1; the D is unclear. CDR1 SGHAT and CDR2 FQDESV come from the germline V gene (reference sequence). V lost 5 bases and J 7 bases, leaving 14 bases between the germline ends. This CDR3 has 13 residues. The CDR3 region has the DNA TGTGCCAGCAGCGCACCAAGGGTGATTGAAGCTTTCTTT. Translating it yields CASSAPRVIEAFF.

The chain combines TRBV5-6 with TRBJ1-4; 8 nucleotides align to TRBD1. Trimming took 2 bases from V and 4 from J; bases not matched to a gene: 7. From germline, CDR1 is SGHDT and CDR2 YYEEEE. The CDR3 covers 16 residues. The CDR3 DNA follows: TGTGCCAGCAGCTTACAACAACAGGGGGGTAATGAAAAACTGTTTTTT. Translation gives CASSLQQQGGNEKLFF.

The rearrangement uses TRBV6-5 and TRBJ2-5; D might be TRBD1 (5 bases). V lost 0 bases to trimming and J lost 3 bases, with 8 bases between them. The length of the CDR3 is 14 residues. In germline, CDR1 is MNHEY, CDR2 SVGAGI. In nucleotides, the CDR3 is TGTGCCAGCAGTTACTCGTGGGGCGAAGAGACCCAGTACTTC. As protein: CASSYSWGEETQYF.

This chain joins TRBV7-2 and TRBJ2-7; 7 bases match TRBD1. The V segment lost 4 bases and the J segment 3 bases; nucleotides outside the gene matches: 6. Germline V CDR1 and CDR2: SGHTA, FQGNSA. This CDR3 is built from 14 residues. The CDR3 region has the DNA TGTGCCAGCAGCTCCCGGGACAGATACTACGAGCAGTACTTC. This translates into CASSSRDRYYEQYF. Looking up the rest from reference TRBV7-2 and TRBJ2-7 gives the full variable domain: GAGVSQSPSNKVTEKGKDVELRCDPISGHTALYWYRQSLGQGLEFLIYFQGNSAPDKSGLPSDRFSAERTGGSVSTLTIQRTQQEDSAVYLCASSSRDRYYEQYFGPGTRLTVT.

CDR3 region: CASSGGTGIVNTEAFF. Written as DNA, the CDR3 is TGTGCCAGCTCAGGAGGGACAGGGATAGTGAACACTGAAGCTTTCTTT. The rearrangement joins TRBV2 to TRBJ1-1; 9 bases align to TRBD1. Unmatched junction bases numbered 10, after V lost 8 bases and J lost 0 bases. CDR3 length equals 16 residues. Germline CDR1 is SNHLY and CDR2 is FYNNEI.

The V call is TRBV28, the J call TRBJ1-4; tentatively, D is TRBD1 (5 bases). The CDR3 consists of 16 residues. In germline, CDR1 is MDHEN, CDR2 SYDVKM. With 5 bases removed from V and 0 bases from J, the gap between germline ends came to 13 bases. This CDR3 reads CASSPGRGSTNEKLFF. The CDR3 DNA reads as TGTGCCAGCAGTCCGGGACGGGGATCAACTAATGAAAAACTGTTTTTT.

The gene calls are TRBV5-1 and TRBJ1-3; 9 bases line up with TRBD1. The germline V gene has CDR1 SGHRS and CDR2 YFSETQ. CDR3 size: 14 residues. V trimming: 5 bases; J trimming: 8 bases; junction bases outside the gene matches: 8. CDR3 nucleotides: TGCGCCAGCAGACCGGACAGGGGAGACGACACCATATATTTT. This codes for CASRPDRGDDTIYF. Full variable domain (outside the CDR3, taken from reference TRBV5-1 and TRBJ1-3): KAGVTQTPRYLIKTRGQQVTLSCSPISGHRSVSWYQQTPGQGLQFLFEYFSETQRNKGNFPGRFSGRQFSNSRSEMNVSTLELGDSALYLCASRPDRGDDTIYFGEGSWLTVV.

V is TRBV6-5 and J is TRBJ1-4; D ambiguous. The germline CDR1 and CDR2 sequences are MNHEY and SVGAGI. CDR3 length: 15 amino acids. Trimming took off 2 bases at V and 0 bases at J, with 7 bases between the two ends. CDR3 nucleotide sequence: TGTGCCAGCAGTTACGACGGAGCAACTAATGAAAAACTGTTTTTT. Translation gives CASSYDGATNEKLFF.

Of note for this clone: Its ends do not fully match the called genes, so a read error is possible. The rearrangement joins TRBV10-1 to TRBJ2-7; no clear D gene. Germline CDR1 WNHNN, CDR2 SYGVQD (reference sequence). The CDR3 covers 14 residues. CDR3 DNA: TGCGCCAGCAGTCAGTCCCACGGTTCCTACGAGCAGTACTTC. Amino acids: CASSQSHGSYEQYF.

The genes are TRBV5-1 and TRBJ1-3, with D unresolved. Germline CDR1 SGHRS, CDR2 YFSETQ. V dropped 0 bases and J dropped 2 bases, with 12 bases sitting between them. The CDR3 consists of 16 residues. CDR3 in amino acids: CASSLAGSGAGNTIYF. In nucleotides, the CDR3 is TGCGCCAGCAGCTTGGCCGGATCCGGTGCTGGAAACACCATATATTTT. Full variable domain (missing parts from reference TRBV5-1 and TRBJ1-3): KAGVTQTPRYLIKTRGQQVTLSCSPISGHRSVSWYQQTPGQGLQFLFEYFSETQRNKGNFPGRFSGRQFSNSRSEMNVSTLELGDSALYLCASSLAGSGAGNTIYFGEGSWLTVV.

This chain connects TRBV5-6 to TRBJ1-2; D not certain. Trimming removed 4 bases from V and 8 bases from J, with 18 bases in between. Looked up from germline, CDR1 is SGHDT and CDR2 is YYEEEE. This CDR3 has 14 residues. The CDR3: CASSPRVWSGGYTF. Here the CDR3 DNA reads TGTGCCAGCAGCCCTAGGGTTTGGTCTGGAGGCTACACCTTC.

The V call is TRBV27, the J call TRBJ1-3; TRBD1 might be the D (6 bases). There are 14 residues in the CDR3. In germline, CDR1 is MNHEY, CDR2 SMNVEV (reference sequence). The V end lost 6 bases, the J end lost 0 bases, and 9 bases lay between the germline ends. CDR3 amino acids: CASRRGGSGNTIYF. The CDR3 DNA reads TGTGCCAGCAGAAGAGGGGGCTCTGGAAACACCATATATTTT.

The genes are TRBV5-6 and TRBJ2-7, with D possibly TRBD1 on 6 matching bases. The CDR3 extends over 13 amino acids. V shed 4 bases and J shed 5 bases, with 13 bases lying between them. The germline V gene encodes CDR1 SGHDT and CDR2 YYEEEE. The CDR3 coding sequence is TGTGCCAGCAGCCCCCTACAGGGCCACGAGCAGTACTTC. It encodes CASSPLQGHEQYF.